One and the same sample provided the 27 T cell receptor beta chains below, sequenced in a study of yellow fever vaccine responses in identical twins. TCRdb re-called the RT-PCR reads through MiXCR, storing one row per CDR3 protein. Among fewer than 6,500 distinct CDR3 sequences listed, 77% were seen once. This material consisted of T cells from blood (PBMCs), unsorted or a sorted subset (not recorded which), taken before or after yellow fever vaccination (not recorded which). These receptors all stem from a woman aged 18-29 years who received the yellow fever vaccine.

The CDR3 bases are TGTGCCAGCAGAAAGTCGTTAGGGACCGAGCAGTACTTC. Its translation is CASRKSLGTEQYF. The J gene is TRBJ2-7, the V gene TRBV28, with D perhaps being TRBD1 or TRBD2 (5 bases each). The CDR3 runs to 13 residues. Trimming pared 6 bases from V and 6 bases from J, leaving 15 bases between. Germline CDR1 and CDR2: MDHEN and SYDVKM.

The chain combines TRBV20-1 with TRBJ2-5; perhaps TRBD2 as D (6 bases). CDR1 and CDR2 from the germline V gene are DFQATT and SNEGSKA (reference sequence). This CDR3 comprises 12 residues. The germline V and J ends were trimmed by 3 bases and 3 bases, with 8 bases remaining between them. The CDR3 DNA reads TGCAGTGCTAGCGGGAGTAAAGAGACCCAGTACTTC. Translating gives CSASGSKETQYF.

This sequence joins TRBV12-3 or TRBV12-4 and TRBJ1-5; D possibly corresponds to TRBD1 (6 bases). Deletions cut 5 bases from V and 7 bases from J, with 9 bases between. The length of the CDR3 is 12 residues. In nucleotides, the CDR3 is TGTGCCAGCAGTATACAGGGACAGCCCCAGCATTTT. This codes for CASSIQGQPQHF.

The rearrangement joins TRBV29-1 to TRBJ2-1, with 10 bases fitting TRBD2. The CDR3 length is 13 residues. The trim removed 6 bases at V and 8 bases at J, leaving 7 bases unmatched. The germline V gene has CDR1 SQVTM and CDR2 ANQGSEA. The CDR3 DNA sequence: TGCAGCGTCCAGCGGGAGGGCCCCTATGAGCAGTTCTTC. This codes for CSVQREGPYEQFF.

In this sample, this clonotype turned up a few times. The rearrangement joins TRBV11-1 to TRBJ2-1; D might be TRBD1 (5 bases). The germline V gene has CDR1 SGHAT and CDR2 FQDESV (reference sequence). Trimming shortened V by 0 bases and J by 4 bases, and 7 bases separated the two germline ends. CDR3 length equals 14 residues. The CDR3 DNA reads as TGTGCCAGCAGCTTAGCGGGGCCGTACAATGAGCAGTTCTTC. Encoded protein: CASSLAGPYNEQFF.

The V call is TRBV5-5, the J call TRBJ2-2; 8 positions agree with TRBD1. The CDR3 sequence is 15 residues long. Trimming at V came to 4 bases and at J to 6 bases, leaving 8 bases not matched to a gene. Looked up from germline, CDR1 is SGHKS and CDR2 is YYEKEE (reference sequence). CDR3 nucleotide sequence: TGTGCCAGCAGCAAGGACAGGGTCGGCGCCGGGGAGCTGTTTTTT. Translated: CASSKDRVGAGELFF. The full variable domain, with the rest looked up from reference TRBV5-5 and TRBJ2-2, is DAGVTQSPTHLIKTRGQQVTLRCSPISGHKSVSWYQQVLGQGPQFIFQYYEKEERGRGNFPDRFSARQFPNYSSELNVNALLLGDSALYLCASSKDRVGAGELFFGEGSRLTVL.

The chain employs TRBV29-1 and TRBJ2-7; possibly TRBD1 for D (5 bases). This CDR3 is built from 11 residues. Germline V lookup: CDR1 SQVTM, CDR2 ANQGSEA. V lost 3 bases, J lost 5 bases, and 8 bases lay in between. The CDR3 loop reads CSVDSGNEQYF. CDR3 in DNA: TGCAGCGTTGACTCAGGGAACGAGCAGTACTTC.

The V gene is TRBV7-9, the J gene TRBJ2-1; 7 bases fit TRBD2. This CDR3 comprises 14 residues. Germline CDR1 and CDR2: SEHNR and FQNEAQ (reference sequence). V was pared by 8 bases and J by 6 bases, with 10 bases of the junction left unmatched. CDR3 protein: CASLLAGDRNEQFF. CDR3 coding DNA: TGTGCCAGCCTCCTGGCGGGAGATCGCAATGAGCAGTTCTTC.

CDR3 protein: CSVVTGRASYEQYF. The CDR3 nucleotides read TGCAGCGTTGTAACAGGGAGGGCCTCCTACGAGCAGTACTTC. J is TRBJ2-7 and V is TRBV29-1; TRBD2 might be the D (7 bases). Germline V CDR1 and CDR2: SQVTM, ANQGSEA. The ends were cut back, 4 bases at V and 0 bases at J, with 13 bases in the middle. This CDR3 is built from 14 residues.

The V and J genes are TRBV20-1 and TRBJ1-1; D is perhaps TRBD1 (6 bases). CDR3 length: 13 residues. V was shortened by 6 bases and J by 11 bases, with 22 bases between the two germline ends. Germline-derived CDR1 and CDR2 are DFQATT and SNEGSKA (reference sequence). CDR3 residues: CSAPPARGGLAFF. CDR3 in DNA: TGCAGTGCGCCCCCGGCCAGGGGCGGGTTGGCTTTCTTT.

This clonotype has a single count. This chain connects TRBV6-1 to TRBJ2-1; 12 bases align to TRBD2. Trimming took 6 bases from V and 0 from J; bases not matched to a gene: 12. CDR1 and CDR2 (germline): MNHNS, SASEGT. This CDR3 spans 19 amino acids. CDR3 DNA sequence: TGTGCCAGCAGCCTCGGCACTAGCGGGAGGCTGGGCTCCTACAATGAGCAGTTCTTC. This codes for CASSLGTSGRLGSYNEQFF.

The rearrangement joins TRBV7-2 to TRBJ1-2, with D perhaps TRBD1 (6 bases). Trimming removed 0 bases at V and 2 bases at J, with 10 bases between. The CDR3 covers 15 residues. Germline loops: CDR1 SGHTA, CDR2 FQGNSA. The CDR3 nucleotides read TGTGCCAGCAGCTTAGCGGCAGGGACAAACTATGGCTACACCTTC. Translation gives CASSLAAGTNYGYTF.

The gene calls are TRBV4-1 and TRBJ2-1; D is uncertain. CDR1 MGHRA and CDR2 YSYEKL come from the germline V gene. Trimming removed 0 bases from V and 9 bases from J, with 6 bases in between. This CDR3 contains 12 residues. DNA for the CDR3: TGCGCCAGCAGCCAAGATTTCAGTGAGCAGTTCTTC. Its protein is CASSQDFSEQFF.

The chain carries TRBV15 and TRBJ2-2; tentatively, D is TRBD1 or TRBD2 (5 bases each). Germline V gives CDR1 LNHNV, CDR2 YYDKDF (reference sequence). Trimming took 3 bases from V and 4 from J, leaving 15 bases between them. The CDR3 runs to 16 residues. The CDR3 loop is CATSRGRQGGTGELFF. For the CDR3, the DNA is TGTGCCACCAGCAGGGGACGTCAGGGCGGCACCGGGGAGCTGTTTTTT.

This clonotype was counted a few times. This CDR3 is CASTGGAKAEAFF. In DNA form, the CDR3 reads TGTGCCAGCACCGGGGGCGCGAAGGCTGAAGCTTTCTTT. This chain connects TRBV28 to TRBJ1-1; possible D gene TRBD1, 6 bases. The CDR3 covers 13 residues. Germline V gives CDR1 MDHEN, CDR2 SYDVKM. V lost 7 bases, J lost 6 bases, and 15 bases lay in between.

The chain carries TRBV2 and TRBJ2-5; a weak D match, TRBD2 (6 bases). Germline CDR1 reads SNHLY; CDR2 reads FYNNEI. The CDR3 sequence is 13 residues long. V shed 10 bases and J shed 2 bases, with 14 bases lying between them. The CDR3 loop is CATQGGPQETQYF. For the CDR3, the DNA is TGTGCCACGCAGGGAGGCCCACAAGAGACCCAGTACTTC.

The gene calls are TRBV4-3 and TRBJ2-7; the D gene is possibly TRBD1 (5 bases). Germline V gives CDR1 LGHNA, CDR2 YSLEER. The CDR3 contains 17 residues. V lost 1 base, J lost 2 bases, and 18 bases lay in between. The CDR3: CASSQGSWQGPTYEQYF. The CDR3 DNA reads as TGCGCCAGCAGCCAAGGTTCTTGGCAGGGCCCTACCTACGAGCAGTACTTC.

The J gene is TRBJ2-1, the V gene TRBV29-1; D gene uncertain. From germline, CDR1 is SQVTM and CDR2 ANQGSEA. V was pared by 8 bases and J by 6 bases, with 14 bases between. This CDR3 is 12 amino acids long. CDR3 DNA sequence: TGCAGCTTTTCCCCCCCCCTCAATGAGCAGTTCTTC. It is translated as CSFSPPLNEQFF.

The table lists this clonotype with a few counts. The rearrangement joins TRBV11-3 to TRBJ1-6, with D perhaps TRBD1 (6 bases). Trimming took off 5 bases at V and 0 bases at J, with 11 bases between the two ends. The germline V gene has CDR1 SGHNT and CDR2 YENEEA. The CDR3 loop spans 16 amino acids. CDR3 loop: CASSRGGASYNSPLHF. The CDR3, as DNA: TGTGCCAGCAGCCGCGGGGGCGCCTCCTATAATTCACCCCTCCACTTT.

The chain carries TRBV20-1 and TRBJ2-1; D remains ambiguous. Trimming cost V 7 bases and J 9 bases, with 16 bases left between them. Germline V lookup: CDR1 DFQATT, CDR2 SNEGSKA (reference sequence). The length of the CDR3 is 12 residues. The CDR3 sequence is CSETGLNGEQFF. The CDR3, as DNA: TGCAGTGAGACGGGCCTGAACGGTGAGCAGTTCTTC.

For this clonotype: The junction and the germline gene differ at one end; a read error may be behind it. The rearrangement joins TRBV11-2 to TRBJ2-1; unclear D gene. Germline V gene lookup returns CDR1 SGHAT and CDR2 FQNNGV. The CDR3 has 12 amino acids. CDR3 sequence reads: CASSLSSNEQFF. The CDR3 bases are TGTGCCAGCAGCTTGTCCTCCAATGAGCAGTTCTTC.

This clonotype occurred a few times. The V call is TRBV20-1, the J call TRBJ2-7, with 11 bases lining up with TRBD2. Germline loops: CDR1 DFQATT, CDR2 SNEGSKA (reference sequence). The V segment lost 5 bases and the J segment 6 bases; nucleotides outside the gene matches: 0. This CDR3 comprises 11 residues. The CDR3 reads CSAGTSGEQYV. Written as DNA, the CDR3 is TGCAGTGCTGGGACTAGCGGCGAGCAGTACGTC.

The CDR3: CASSSQPGELFF. The CDR3 bases are TGTGCCAGCAGCTCCCAACCCGGGGAGCTGTTTTTT. This sequence joins TRBV9 and TRBJ2-2; no firm D call. CDR1 is SGDLS, CDR2 YYNGEE, per germline. This CDR3 spans 12 amino acids. V was pared by 4 bases and J by 6 bases, with 7 bases between.

The chain is built from TRBV28 and TRBJ2-1; no clear D gene. The CDR3 is 15 amino acids. Germline CDR1 and CDR2: MDHEN and SYDVKM. V was trimmed by 8 bases and J by 8 bases, leaving 22 bases between them. This CDR3 is CASGHNRAQADEQFF. CDR3 sequence (DNA): TGTGCCAGCGGGCATAACCGGGCCCAGGCTGATGAGCAGTTCTTC.

The chain uses TRBV7-9 and TRBJ2-7; D tentatively reads TRBD1 or TRBD2 (5 bases each). Trimming took off 5 bases at V and 2 bases at J, with 13 bases between the two ends. The length of the CDR3 is 14 residues. Germline V gene data show CDR1 as SEHNR and CDR2 as FQNEAQ (reference sequence). The chain's CDR3 is CASSPRVGAYEQYV. CDR3 DNA sequence: TGTGCCAGCAGCCCACGGGTGGGGGCCTACGAGCAGTACGTC.

The count of this clonotype is one. This sequence joins TRBV11-2 and TRBJ2-5, with D possibly being TRBD2 (6 bases). The germline V gene encodes CDR1 SGHAT and CDR2 FQNNGV. Trimming removed 1 base at V and 1 base at J, with 19 bases between. The CDR3 runs to 18 residues. The CDR3 bases are TGTGCCAGCAGCTTAGGACCAGGCCTCGGGACTTCCCAAGAGACCCAGTACTTC. It yields the protein CASSLGPGLGTSQETQYF.

V is TRBV11-1 and J is TRBJ2-1; D remains unclear. CDR1 is SGHAT and CDR2 is FQDESV in the germline V gene (reference sequence). V was shortened by 4 bases and J by 8 bases, with 12 bases between the two germline ends. CDR3 length: 13 residues. The CDR3 DNA reads as TGTGCCAGCAGCTCCCCCCGTCGGGATGAGCAGTTCTTC. This encodes CASSSPRRDEQFF.